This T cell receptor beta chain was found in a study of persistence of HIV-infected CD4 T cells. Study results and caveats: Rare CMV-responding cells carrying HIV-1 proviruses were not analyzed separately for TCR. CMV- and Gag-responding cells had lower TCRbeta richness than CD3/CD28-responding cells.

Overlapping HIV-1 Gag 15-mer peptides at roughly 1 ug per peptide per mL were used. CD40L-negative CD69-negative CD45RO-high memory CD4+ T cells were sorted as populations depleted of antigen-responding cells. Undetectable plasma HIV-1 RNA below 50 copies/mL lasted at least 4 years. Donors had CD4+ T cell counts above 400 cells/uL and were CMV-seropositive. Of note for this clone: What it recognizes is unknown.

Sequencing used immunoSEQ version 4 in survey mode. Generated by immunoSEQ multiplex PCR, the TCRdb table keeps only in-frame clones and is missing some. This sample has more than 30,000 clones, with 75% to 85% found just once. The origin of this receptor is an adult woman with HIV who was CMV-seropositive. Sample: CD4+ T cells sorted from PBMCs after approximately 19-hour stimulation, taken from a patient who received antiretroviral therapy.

In nucleotides, the CDR3 is TGCGCCAGCAGCTTGGGGACTAGCGGGAAATTCTTAGATACGCAGTATTTT. This encodes CASSLGTSGKFLDTQYF. The rearrangement links TRBV5-1 to TRBJ2-3; TRBD2 matches 12 bases. The CDR3 is 17 residues long. V was clipped by 0 bases and J by 5 bases; unmatched bases: 7. The germline V gene has CDR1 SGHRS and CDR2 YFSETQ. The full variable domain, rest sourced from reference TRBV5-1 and TRBJ2-3, is KAGVTQTPRYLIKTRGQQVTLSCSPISGHRSVSWYQQTPGQGLQFLFEYFSETQRNKGNFPGRFSGRQFSNSRSEMNVSTLELGDSALYLCASSLGTSGKFLDTQYFGPGTRLTVL.